This T cell receptor (beta chain) emerged from a study of shared clonotypes between healthy human individuals. Study as a whole: The study drew on two women and a few men aged 18 to 49 as donors.

On this clone: Its antigen is unknown.

A deep-level run was used for the assay. TCRdb's copy holds only in-frame clones and misses some; the assay was immunoSEQ multiplex PCR. The table shows roughly 1,000,000 clones, with approximately 78% occurring only once. The CDR3 sequence is 16 residues long. The V segment lost 4 bases and the J segment 6 bases; nucleotides outside the gene matches: 13. From germline, CDR1 is SGHTA and CDR2 FQGTGA. Broader study findings: The study sampled only blood, and tissue repertoires likely differ. Roughly 5% of naive CD4 clonotypes were shared across several donors.

This clonotype was sampled from a young man in good health. Some clones in this sample may be carry-over from other donors' samples. The sequenced material came from memory CD4+ T cells from PBMCs. Subset noted: CD45RA-negative fraction. This sequence joins TRBV7-3 and TRBJ2-7; 9 nucleotides match TRBD2. As DNA, the CDR3 is TGTGCCAGCAGCTCCCCTGAAGCGGGAGGTCACGGCGAGCAGTACTTC. It encodes CASSSPEAGGHGEQYF.